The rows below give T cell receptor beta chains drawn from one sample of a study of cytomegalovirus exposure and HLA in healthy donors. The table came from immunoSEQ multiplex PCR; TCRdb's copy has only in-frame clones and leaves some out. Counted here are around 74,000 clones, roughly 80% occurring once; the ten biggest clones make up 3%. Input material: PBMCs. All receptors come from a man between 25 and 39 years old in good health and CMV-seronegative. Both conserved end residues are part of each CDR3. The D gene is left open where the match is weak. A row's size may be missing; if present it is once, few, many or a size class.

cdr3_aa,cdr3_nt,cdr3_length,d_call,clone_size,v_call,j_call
CASSSPQGSGNTIYF,TGTGCCAGCAGCTCCCCACAGGGATCTGGAAACACCATATATTTT,15,-,once,TRBV5-4,TRBJ1-3
CASSGLTSGITGELFF,TGTGCCAGCAGTGGGCTGACTAGCGGGATCACCGGGGAGCTGTTTTTT,16,TRBD2,once,TRBV25-1,TRBJ2-2
CASSDRGWPEKLFF,TGTGCCAGCAGCGACAGGGGATGGCCTGAAAAACTGTTTTTT,14,TRBD1,-,TRBV27,TRBJ1-4
CASSLLSAGGNTGELFF,TGTGCCAGCAGTCTCCTTTCAGCGGGAGGGAACACCGGGGAGCTGTTTTTT,17,TRBD2,-,TRBV27,TRBJ2-2
CASSEDTSYGYTF,TGTGCCAGCTCGGAAGACACTTCCTATGGCTACACCTTC,13,-,-,TRBV18,TRBJ1-2
CASTQGGGGPLF,TGTGCCAGCACTCAGGGCGGGGGCGGACCCCTCTTC,12,-,once,TRBV6-1,TRBJ2-7
CASSRREGIDDYTF,TGTGCCAGCAGTCGCCGGGAAGGGATCGACGACTACACCTTC,14,-,-,TRBV6-6,TRBJ1-2
CASSQLGPRSEAFF,TGTGCCAGCAGCCAGCTAGGCCCTCGTTCTGAAGCTTTCTTT,14,-,-,TRBV5-8,TRBJ1-1
CASSTRPRGTEAFF,TGTGCCAGTAGCACCCGGCCCAGGGGCACTGAAGCTTTCTTT,14,-,-,TRBV19,TRBJ1-1
CASRGGQGNQPQHF,TGTGCCAGCAGGGGGGGACAGGGGAATCAGCCCCAGCATTTT,14,TRBD1,-,TRBV6-1,TRBJ1-5
CSVGIGAENGYTF,TGCAGCGTTGGAATTGGGGCAGAGAATGGCTACACCTTC,13,-,-,TRBV29-1,TRBJ1-2